What follows describes a single T cell receptor (beta chain). The CDR3 contains 11 residues. Between the trimmed V and J ends, which lost 5 bases and 8 bases, there was a span of 9 bases. Looked up from germline, CDR1 is MNHEY and CDR2 is SVGAGI. This entry comes from a study of control samples from healthy donors and cancer patients. The data were produced by immunoSEQ multiplex PCR, yet TCRdb's version contains in-frame clones alone and is incomplete. The table has tens of thousands of clones, around 87% seen once; the top ten hold about 2.1%. Sequencing was performed on PBMCs. The rearrangement uses TRBV6-5 and TRBJ1-1; possibly TRBD1 for D (5 bases). This clonotype was obtained from a woman aged 50 to 65 with head and neck cancer. This CDR3 is CASSLGQEAFF. The CDR3 DNA sequence: TGTGCCAGCAGTCTCGGACAAGAAGCTTTCTTT.